Listed here are 8 T cell receptor beta chains from one sample, sequenced in a study of blood T cell repertoires in COVID-19. Method: immunoSEQ multiplex PCR; TCRdb's copy keeps in-frame clones and lacks some. The table shows hundreds of thousands of clones, with around nine tenths occurring only once. Source material: PBMCs or T cells enriched from blood (not recorded which). Every receptor here comes from a woman aged 45-59 years who had been exposed to COVID-19.

The V call is TRBV5-1, the J call TRBJ1-2; D is possibly TRBD1 (6 bases). The CDR3 sequence is 16 residues long. Trimming cost V 0 bases and J 1 base, with 13 bases left between them. Germline V CDR1 and CDR2: SGHRS, YFSETQ. The CDR3 loop reads CASSLGGGHLNYGYTF. The CDR3 DNA reads TGCGCCAGCAGCTTGGGTGGGGGACATCTTAACTATGGCTACACCTTC.

J is TRBJ1-2 and V is TRBV28, with D hard to call. The CDR3 loop spans 11 amino acids. V lost 5 bases, J lost 8 bases, and 9 bases lay in between. CDR1 and CDR2 (germline): MDHEN, SYDVKM. CDR3 coding DNA: TGTGCCAGCAGTGCCACTTGGGGCTACACCTTC. Protein sequence: CASSATWGYTF.

In DNA, the CDR3 is TGTGCCAGCAGCGGTGGACAGCCCGGGGAGCTGTTTTTT. Translated: CASSGGQPGELFF. The chain recombines TRBV5-5 with TRBJ2-2, with a tentative D call TRBD1 (6 bases). Trimming pared 4 bases from V and 6 bases from J, leaving 10 bases between. The CDR3 is 13 amino acids. Germline CDR1 is SGHKS and CDR2 is YYEKEE (reference sequence).

The chain combines TRBV27 with TRBJ2-2; TRBD1 agrees at 9 bases. Trimming at V came to 6 bases and at J to 2 bases, leaving 7 bases not matched to a gene. Germline V gene lookup returns CDR1 MNHEY and CDR2 SMNVEV (reference sequence). The CDR3 is 16 amino acids. CDR3 protein: CASSRGTGLNTGELFF. CDR3 in DNA: TGTGCCAGCAGCAGAGGGACAGGGCTCAACACCGGGGAGCTGTTTTTT.

This clone showed up just a few times. The chain uses TRBV27 and TRBJ1-5, with 10 bases aligning to TRBD1. The CDR3 loop spans 14 amino acids. The trim removed 10 bases at V and 7 bases at J, leaving 10 bases unmatched. Germline loops: CDR1 MNHEY, CDR2 SMNVEV (reference sequence). CDR3 loop: CATKSRTGGQPQHF. The CDR3, as DNA: TGTGCCACCAAAAGCCGGACAGGGGGGCAGCCCCAGCATTTT.

The rearrangement links TRBV9 to TRBJ1-6, with D maybe TRBD1 (5 bases). V lost 0 bases and J 9 bases, leaving 13 bases between the germline ends. This CDR3 contains 15 residues. Germline CDR1 SGDLS, CDR2 YYNGEE. For the CDR3, the DNA is TGTGCCAGCAGCGTAGCTGGTGGGGGAGGTTCACCCCTCCACTTT. Translated, it gives CASSVAGGGGSPLHF. Drawing the rest from reference TRBV9 and TRBJ1-6, the complete variable domain is DSGVTQTPKHLITATGQRVTLRCSPRSGDLSVYWYQQSLDQGLQFLIQYYNGEERAKGNILERFSAQQFPDLHSELNLSSLELGDSALYFCASSVAGGGGSPLHFGNGTRLTVT.

The chain carries TRBV5-6 and TRBJ2-3; 14 nucleotides align to TRBD2. V lost 4 bases, J lost 14 bases, and 9 bases stayed unmatched. Looked up from germline, CDR1 is SGHDT and CDR2 is YYEEEE. The CDR3 spans 14 residues. The CDR3 is CASSHGTSGGPRYF. Written as DNA, the CDR3 is TGTGCCAGCAGCCACGGGACTAGCGGGGGCCCGCGGTATTTT.

This chain's CDR3 is CASSALTSSLYNEQFF. DNA for the CDR3: TGTGCCAGCAGCGCGTTGACATCTTCCCTATACAATGAGCAGTTCTTC. This rearrangement joins TRBV9 to TRBJ2-1; D remains unclear. The CDR3 has 16 residues. CDR1 SGDLS and CDR2 YYNGEE come from the germline V gene. Trimming left V 3 bases short and J 4 bases short, with 17 bases between.